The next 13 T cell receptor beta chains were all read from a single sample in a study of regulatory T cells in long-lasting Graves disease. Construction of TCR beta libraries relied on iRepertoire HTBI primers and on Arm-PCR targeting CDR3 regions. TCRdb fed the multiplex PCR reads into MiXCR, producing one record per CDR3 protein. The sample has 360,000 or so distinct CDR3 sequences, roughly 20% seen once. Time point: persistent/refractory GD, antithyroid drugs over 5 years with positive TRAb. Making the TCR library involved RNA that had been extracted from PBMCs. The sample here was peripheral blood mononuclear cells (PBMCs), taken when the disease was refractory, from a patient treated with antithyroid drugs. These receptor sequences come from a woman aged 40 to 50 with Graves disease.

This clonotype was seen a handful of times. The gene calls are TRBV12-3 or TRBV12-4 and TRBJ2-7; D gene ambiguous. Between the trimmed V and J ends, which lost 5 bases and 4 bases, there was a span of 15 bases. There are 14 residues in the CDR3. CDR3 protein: CASSPSHTSYEQYF. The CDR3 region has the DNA TGTGCCAGCAGTCCCTCACATACTTCGTACGAGCAGTACTTC.

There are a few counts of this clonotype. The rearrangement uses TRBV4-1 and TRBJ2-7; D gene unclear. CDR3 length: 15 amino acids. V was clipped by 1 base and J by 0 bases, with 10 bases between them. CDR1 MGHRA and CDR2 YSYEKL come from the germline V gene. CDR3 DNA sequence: TGCGCCAGCAGCCAAGTGGCGGCGAACTCCTACGAGCAGTACTTC. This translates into CASSQVAANSYEQYF.

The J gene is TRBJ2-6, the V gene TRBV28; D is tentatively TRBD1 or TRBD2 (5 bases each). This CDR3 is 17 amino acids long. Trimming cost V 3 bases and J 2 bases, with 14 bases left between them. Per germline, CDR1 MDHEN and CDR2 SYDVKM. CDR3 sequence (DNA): TGTGCCAGCAGTTTGTCACGGGGCTTGGCTGGGGCCAACGTCCTGACTTTC. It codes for CASSLSRGLAGANVLTF.

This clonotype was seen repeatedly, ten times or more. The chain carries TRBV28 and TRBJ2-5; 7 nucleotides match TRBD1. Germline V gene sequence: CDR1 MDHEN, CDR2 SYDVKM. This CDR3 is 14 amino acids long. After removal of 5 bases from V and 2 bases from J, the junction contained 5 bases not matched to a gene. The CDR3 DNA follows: TGTGCCAGCAGTCCCGGGACAGAGCAAGAGACCCAGTACTTC. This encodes CASSPGTEQETQYF.

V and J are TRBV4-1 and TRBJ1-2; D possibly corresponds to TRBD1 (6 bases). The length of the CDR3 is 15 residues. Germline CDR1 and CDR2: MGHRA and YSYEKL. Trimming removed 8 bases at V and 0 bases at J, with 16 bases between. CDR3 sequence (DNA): TGCGCCAGCGGGGGCAGGCACCGCTCTAACTATGGCTACACCTTC. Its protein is CASGGRHRSNYGYTF.

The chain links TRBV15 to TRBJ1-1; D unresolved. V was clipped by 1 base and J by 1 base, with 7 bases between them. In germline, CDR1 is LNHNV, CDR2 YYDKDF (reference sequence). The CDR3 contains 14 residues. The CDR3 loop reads CATSRGRTNTEAFF. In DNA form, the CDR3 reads TGTGCCACCAGCAGAGGACGGACGAACACTGAAGCTTTCTTT.

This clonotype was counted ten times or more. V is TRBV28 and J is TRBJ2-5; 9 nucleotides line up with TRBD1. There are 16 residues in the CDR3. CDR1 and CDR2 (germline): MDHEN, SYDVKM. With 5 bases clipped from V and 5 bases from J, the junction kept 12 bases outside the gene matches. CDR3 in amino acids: CASSPPGQGVGETQYF. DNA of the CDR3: TGTGCCAGCAGTCCTCCGGGACAGGGTGTTGGGGAGACCCAGTACTTC. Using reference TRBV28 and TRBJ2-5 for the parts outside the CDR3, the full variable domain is DVKVTQSSRYLVKRTGEKVFLECVQDMDHENMFWYRQDPGLGLRLIYFSYDVKMKEKGDIPEGYSVSREKKERFSLILESASTNQTSMYLCASSPPGQGVGETQYFGPGTRLLVL.

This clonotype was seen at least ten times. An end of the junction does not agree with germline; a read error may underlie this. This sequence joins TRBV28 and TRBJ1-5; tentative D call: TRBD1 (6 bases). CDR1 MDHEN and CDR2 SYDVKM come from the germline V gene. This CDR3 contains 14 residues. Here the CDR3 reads CASRLFGGAQPQHF. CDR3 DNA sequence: TGTGCCAGCAGGTTATTTGGGGGGGCTCAGCCCCAGCATTTT.

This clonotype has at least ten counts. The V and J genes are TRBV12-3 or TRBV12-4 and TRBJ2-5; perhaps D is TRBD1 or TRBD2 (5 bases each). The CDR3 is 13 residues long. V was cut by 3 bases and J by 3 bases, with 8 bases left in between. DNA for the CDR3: TGTGCCAGCAGTTTTTTGGGGGAAGAGACCCAGTACTTC. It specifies CASSFLGEETQYF.

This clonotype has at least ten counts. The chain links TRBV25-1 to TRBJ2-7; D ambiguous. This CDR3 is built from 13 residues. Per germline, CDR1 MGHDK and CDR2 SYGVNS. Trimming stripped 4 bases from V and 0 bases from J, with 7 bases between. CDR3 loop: CASSAFISYEQYF. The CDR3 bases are TGTGCCAGCAGTGCCTTTATCTCCTACGAGCAGTACTTC.

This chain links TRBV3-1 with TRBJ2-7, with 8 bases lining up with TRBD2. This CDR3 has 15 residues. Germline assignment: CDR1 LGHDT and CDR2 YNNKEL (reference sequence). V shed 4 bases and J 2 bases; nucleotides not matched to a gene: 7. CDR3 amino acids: CASSPMRGAPYEQYF. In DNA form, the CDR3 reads TGTGCCAGCAGCCCGATGCGGGGGGCCCCCTACGAGCAGTACTTC.

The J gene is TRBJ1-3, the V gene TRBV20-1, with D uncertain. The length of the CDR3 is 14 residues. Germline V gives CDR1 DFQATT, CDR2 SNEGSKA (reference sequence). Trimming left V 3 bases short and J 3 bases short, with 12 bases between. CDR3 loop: CSASRSAGGNTIYF. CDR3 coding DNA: TGCAGTGCTAGTCGCTCCGCTGGTGGAAACACCATATATTTT.

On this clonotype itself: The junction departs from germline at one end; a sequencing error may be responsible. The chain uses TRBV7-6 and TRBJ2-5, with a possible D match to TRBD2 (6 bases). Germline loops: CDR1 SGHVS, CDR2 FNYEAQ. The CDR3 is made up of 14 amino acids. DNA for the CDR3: TGTGCCGGCAGCTCCCCCTTGGAGGGAGAGACCCAGTACTTC. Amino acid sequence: CAGSSPLEGETQYF.